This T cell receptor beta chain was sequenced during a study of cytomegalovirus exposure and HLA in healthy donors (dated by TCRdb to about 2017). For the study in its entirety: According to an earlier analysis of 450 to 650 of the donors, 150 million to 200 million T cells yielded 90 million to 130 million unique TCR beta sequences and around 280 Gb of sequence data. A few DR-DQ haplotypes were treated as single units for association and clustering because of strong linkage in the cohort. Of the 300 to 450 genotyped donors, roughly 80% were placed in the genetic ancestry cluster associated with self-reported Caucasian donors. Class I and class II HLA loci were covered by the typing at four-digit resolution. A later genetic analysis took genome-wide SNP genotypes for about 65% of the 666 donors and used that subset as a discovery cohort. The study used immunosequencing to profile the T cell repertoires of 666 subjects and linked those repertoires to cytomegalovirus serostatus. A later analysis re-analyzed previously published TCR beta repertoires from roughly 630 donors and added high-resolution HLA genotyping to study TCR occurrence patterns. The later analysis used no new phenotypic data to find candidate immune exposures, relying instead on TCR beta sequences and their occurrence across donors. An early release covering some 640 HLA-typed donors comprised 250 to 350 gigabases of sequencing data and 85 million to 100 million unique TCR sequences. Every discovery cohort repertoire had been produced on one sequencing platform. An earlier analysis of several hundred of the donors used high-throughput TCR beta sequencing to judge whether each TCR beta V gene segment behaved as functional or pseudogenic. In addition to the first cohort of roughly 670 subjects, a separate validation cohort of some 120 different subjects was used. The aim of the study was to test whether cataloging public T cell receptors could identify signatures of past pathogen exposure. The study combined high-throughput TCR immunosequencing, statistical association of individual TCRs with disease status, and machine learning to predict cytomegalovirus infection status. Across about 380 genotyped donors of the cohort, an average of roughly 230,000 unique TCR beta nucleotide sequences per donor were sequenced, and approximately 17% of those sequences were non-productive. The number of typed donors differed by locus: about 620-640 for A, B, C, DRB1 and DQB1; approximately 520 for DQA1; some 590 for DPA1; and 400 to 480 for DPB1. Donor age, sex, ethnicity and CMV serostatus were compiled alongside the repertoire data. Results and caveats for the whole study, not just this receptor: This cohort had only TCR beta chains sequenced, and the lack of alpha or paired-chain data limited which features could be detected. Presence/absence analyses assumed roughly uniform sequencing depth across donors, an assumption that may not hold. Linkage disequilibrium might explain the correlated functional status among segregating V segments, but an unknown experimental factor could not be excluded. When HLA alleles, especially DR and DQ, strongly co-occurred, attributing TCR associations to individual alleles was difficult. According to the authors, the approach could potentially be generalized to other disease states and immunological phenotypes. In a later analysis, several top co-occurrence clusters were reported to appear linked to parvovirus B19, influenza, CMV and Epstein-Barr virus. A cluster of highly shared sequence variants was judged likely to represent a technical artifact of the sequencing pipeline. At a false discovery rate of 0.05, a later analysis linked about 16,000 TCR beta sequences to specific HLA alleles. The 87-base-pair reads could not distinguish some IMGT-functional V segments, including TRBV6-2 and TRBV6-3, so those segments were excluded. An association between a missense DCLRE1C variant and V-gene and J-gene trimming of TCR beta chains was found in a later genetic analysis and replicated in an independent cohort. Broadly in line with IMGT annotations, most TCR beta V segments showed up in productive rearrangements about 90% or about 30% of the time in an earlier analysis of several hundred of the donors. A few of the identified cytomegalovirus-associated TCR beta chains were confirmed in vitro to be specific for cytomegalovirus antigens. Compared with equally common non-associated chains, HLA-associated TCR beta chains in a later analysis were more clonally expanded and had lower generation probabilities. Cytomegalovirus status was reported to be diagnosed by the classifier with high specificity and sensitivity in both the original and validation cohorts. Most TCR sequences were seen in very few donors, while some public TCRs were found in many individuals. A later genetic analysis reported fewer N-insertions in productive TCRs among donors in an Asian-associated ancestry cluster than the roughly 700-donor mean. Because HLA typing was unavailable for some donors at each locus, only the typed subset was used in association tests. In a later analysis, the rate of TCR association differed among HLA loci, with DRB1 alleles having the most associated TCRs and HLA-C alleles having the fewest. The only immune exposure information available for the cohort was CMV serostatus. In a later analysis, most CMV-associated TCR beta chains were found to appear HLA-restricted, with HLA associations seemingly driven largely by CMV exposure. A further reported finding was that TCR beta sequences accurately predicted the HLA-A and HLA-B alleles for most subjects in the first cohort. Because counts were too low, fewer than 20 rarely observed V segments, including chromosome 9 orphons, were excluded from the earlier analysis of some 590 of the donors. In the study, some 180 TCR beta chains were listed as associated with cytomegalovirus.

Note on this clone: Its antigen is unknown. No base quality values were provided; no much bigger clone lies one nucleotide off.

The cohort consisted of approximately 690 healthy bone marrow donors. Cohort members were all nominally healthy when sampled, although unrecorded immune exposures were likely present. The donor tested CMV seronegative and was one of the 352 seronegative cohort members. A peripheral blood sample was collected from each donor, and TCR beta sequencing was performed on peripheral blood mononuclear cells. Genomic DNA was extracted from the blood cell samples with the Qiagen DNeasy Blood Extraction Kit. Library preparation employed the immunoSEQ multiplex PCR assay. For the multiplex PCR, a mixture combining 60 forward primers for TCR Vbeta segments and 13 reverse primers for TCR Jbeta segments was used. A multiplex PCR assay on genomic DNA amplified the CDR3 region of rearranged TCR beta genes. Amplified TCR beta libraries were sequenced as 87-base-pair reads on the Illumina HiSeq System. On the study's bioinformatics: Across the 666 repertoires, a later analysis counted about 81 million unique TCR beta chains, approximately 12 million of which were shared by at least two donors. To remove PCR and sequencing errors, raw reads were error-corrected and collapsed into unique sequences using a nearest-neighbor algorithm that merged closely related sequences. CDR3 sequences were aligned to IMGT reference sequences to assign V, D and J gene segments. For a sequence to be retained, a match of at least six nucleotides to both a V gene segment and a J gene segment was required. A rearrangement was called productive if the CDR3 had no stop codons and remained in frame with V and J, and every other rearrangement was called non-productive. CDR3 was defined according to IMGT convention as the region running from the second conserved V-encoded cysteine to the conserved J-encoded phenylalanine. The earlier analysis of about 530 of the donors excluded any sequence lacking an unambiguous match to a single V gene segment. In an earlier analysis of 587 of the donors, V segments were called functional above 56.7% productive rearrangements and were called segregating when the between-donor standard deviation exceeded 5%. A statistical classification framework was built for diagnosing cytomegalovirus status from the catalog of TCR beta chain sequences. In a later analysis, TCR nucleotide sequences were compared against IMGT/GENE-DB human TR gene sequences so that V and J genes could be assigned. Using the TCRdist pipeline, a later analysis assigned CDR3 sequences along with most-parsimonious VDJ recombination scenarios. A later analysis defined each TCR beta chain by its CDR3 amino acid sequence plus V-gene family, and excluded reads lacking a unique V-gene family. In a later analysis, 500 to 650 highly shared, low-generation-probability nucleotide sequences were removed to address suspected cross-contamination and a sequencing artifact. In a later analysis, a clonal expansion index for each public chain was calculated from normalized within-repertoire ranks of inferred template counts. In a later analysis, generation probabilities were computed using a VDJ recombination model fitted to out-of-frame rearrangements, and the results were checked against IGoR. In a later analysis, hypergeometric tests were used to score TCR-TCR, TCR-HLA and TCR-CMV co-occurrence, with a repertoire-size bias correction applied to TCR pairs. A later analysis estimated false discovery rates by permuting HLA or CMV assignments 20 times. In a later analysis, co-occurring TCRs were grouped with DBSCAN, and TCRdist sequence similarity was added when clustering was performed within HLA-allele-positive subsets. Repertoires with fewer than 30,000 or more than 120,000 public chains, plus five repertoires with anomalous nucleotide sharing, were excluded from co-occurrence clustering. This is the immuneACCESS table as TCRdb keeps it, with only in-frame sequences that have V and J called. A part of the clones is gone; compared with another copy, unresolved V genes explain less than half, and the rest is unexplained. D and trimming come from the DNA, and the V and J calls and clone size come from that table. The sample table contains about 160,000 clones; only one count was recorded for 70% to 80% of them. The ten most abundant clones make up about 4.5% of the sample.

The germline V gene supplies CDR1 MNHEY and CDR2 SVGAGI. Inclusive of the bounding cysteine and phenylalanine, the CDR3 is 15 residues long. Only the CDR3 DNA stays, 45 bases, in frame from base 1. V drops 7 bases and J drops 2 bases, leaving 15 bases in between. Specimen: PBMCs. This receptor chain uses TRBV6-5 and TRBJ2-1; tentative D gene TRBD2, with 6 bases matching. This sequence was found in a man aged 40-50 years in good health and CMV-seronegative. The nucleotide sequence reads TGTGCCAGCAAACTCCTTAGCGGAGCCTACAATGAGCAGTTCTTC. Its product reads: CASKLLSGAYNEQFF.